This T cell receptor (beta chain) was sequenced in a study of T-cell memory formation after mild COVID-19. TCRdb used MiXCR to reprocess the 5' RACE reads, holding one entry per CDR3 protein. The sample has just over 60,000 distinct CDR3 sequences, 9.3% seen once. The CDR3 has 14 amino acids. The germline CDR1 and CDR2 sequences are MNHNY and SVGAGI (reference sequence). The V end lost 5 bases, the J end lost 6 bases, and 14 bases lay between the germline ends. The gene calls are TRBV6-6 and TRBJ2-1; no clear D gene. Sequencing was carried out using PBMCs or a T cell subset sorted from them (not recorded which). The origin of this receptor is a man younger than 35 who had mild COVID-19 (a few samples of this study predate the infection). Cell type and time point are not known. CDR3 coding DNA: TGTGCCAGCAGTCGGTCGTCGGCGGTCAATGAGCAGTTCTTC. As protein: CASSRSSAVNEQFF.